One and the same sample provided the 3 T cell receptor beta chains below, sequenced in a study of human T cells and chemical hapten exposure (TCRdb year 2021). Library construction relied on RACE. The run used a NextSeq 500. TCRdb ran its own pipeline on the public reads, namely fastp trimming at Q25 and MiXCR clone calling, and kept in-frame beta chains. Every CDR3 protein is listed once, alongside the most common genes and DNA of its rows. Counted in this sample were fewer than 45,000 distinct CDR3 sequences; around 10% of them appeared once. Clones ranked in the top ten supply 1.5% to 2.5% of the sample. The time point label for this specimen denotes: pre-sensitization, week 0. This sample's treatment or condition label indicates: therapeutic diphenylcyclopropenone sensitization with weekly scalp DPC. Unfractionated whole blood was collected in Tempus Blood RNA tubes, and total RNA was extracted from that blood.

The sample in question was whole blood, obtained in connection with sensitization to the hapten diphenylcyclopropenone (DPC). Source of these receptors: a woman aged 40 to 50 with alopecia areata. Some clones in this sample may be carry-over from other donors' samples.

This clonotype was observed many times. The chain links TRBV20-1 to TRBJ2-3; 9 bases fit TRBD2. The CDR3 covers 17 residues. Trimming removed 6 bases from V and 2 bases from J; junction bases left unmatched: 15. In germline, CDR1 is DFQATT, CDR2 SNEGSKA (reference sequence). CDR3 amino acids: CSAHPSIAGGPTDTQYF. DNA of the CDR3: TGCAGTGCCCACCCTAGTATCGCGGGAGGGCCCACAGATACGCAGTATTTT.

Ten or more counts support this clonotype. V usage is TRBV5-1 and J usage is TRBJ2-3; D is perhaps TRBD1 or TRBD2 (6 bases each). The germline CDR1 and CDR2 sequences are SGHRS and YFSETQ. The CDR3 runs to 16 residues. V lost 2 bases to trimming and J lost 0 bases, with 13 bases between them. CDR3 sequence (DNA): TGCGCCAGCAGCTTCGGGGGCAGGACAAGCACAGATACGCAGTATTTT. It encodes CASSFGGRTSTDTQYF.

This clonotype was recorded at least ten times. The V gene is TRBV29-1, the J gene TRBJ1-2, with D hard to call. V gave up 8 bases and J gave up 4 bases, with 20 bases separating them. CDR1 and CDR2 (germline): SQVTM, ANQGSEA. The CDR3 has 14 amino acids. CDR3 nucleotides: TGCAGCATTCTAGTCGGGGAAGGGAGCTATGGCTACACCTTC. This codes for CSILVGEGSYGYTF.